This T cell receptor (beta chain) came from a study of metastatic and nonmetastatic thyroid tumors. In germline, CDR1 is KGHSH, CDR2 LQKENI. This CDR3 is 15 amino acids long. With 3 bases removed from V and 7 bases from J, the gap between germline ends came to 13 bases. TCRdb re-clonotyped the PCR reads via MiXCR. The sample gives roughly 7,000 clones, under 30% of which show up once; about 20% is in the top ten. Sample share makes this clone medium-sized (0.01 to 0.1%). Different DNA sequences within this sample yield the same CDR3. Before thyroid surgery, none of the patients had received any treatment.

The rearrangement uses TRBV18 and TRBJ1-6; no definite D call. The receptor was isolated from a female donor with papillary thyroid cancer or a benign thyroid nodule (not recorded which). Some clones in this sample may be carry-over from other donors' samples. What was sequenced was tumor tissue. CDR3 loop: CASSPSGPINSPLHF. The DNA of the CDR3 is TGTGCCAGCTCACCCTCCGGACCGATAAATTCACCCCTCCACTTT.